The 25 T cell receptor beta chains below were found in one sample sequenced in a study of cytomegalovirus exposure and HLA in healthy donors. The PCR was carried out with 60 Vbeta primers and 13 Jbeta primers. Data came from immunoSEQ multiplex PCR; TCRdb stores just in-frame clones and leaves some out. The sample holds more than 60,000 clones; around four fifths are singletons and the top ten take nearly 9%. Material for sequencing was PBMCs. All receptors come from a woman aged 40 to 50 in good health and CMV-seropositive.

V and J are TRBV10-3 and TRBJ1-1; 8 bases agree with TRBD1. The length of the CDR3 is 13 residues. CDR1 and CDR2 from the germline V gene are ENHRY and SYGVKD. Trimming cost V 6 bases and J 1 base; bases outside gene matches: 1. The DNA of the CDR3 is TGTGCCATCAGGGGGACAGGGAACACTGAAGCTTTCTTT. Its protein product is CAIRGTGNTEAFF.

The V call is TRBV18, the J call TRBJ2-1, with D possibly TRBD1 on 5 matching bases. From germline, CDR1 is KGHSH and CDR2 LQKENI. The CDR3 totals 14 residues. Trimming left V 4 bases short and J 6 bases short, with 13 bases between. The CDR3 spells CASSLLDKGNEQFF. The DNA of the CDR3 is TGTGCCAGCTCACTCCTGGACAAGGGCAATGAGCAGTTCTTC.

CDR3 coding DNA: TGTGCCATCAGTGAGAGTGGACAGGGGGCTAGTGGCTACACCTTC. Translation gives CAISESGQGASGYTF. The chain carries TRBV10-3 and TRBJ1-2; 11 bases are shared with TRBD1. The CDR3 is 15 residues long. The germline V gene has CDR1 ENHRY and CDR2 SYGVKD. With V trimmed by 2 bases and J by 7 bases, 6 bases remained unmatched.

About this clone: The same CDR3 arises from other DNA sequences in this sample as well. The chain carries TRBV10-3 and TRBJ1-6; 9 nucleotides align to TRBD1. V lost 5 bases to trimming and J lost 5 bases; unmatched junction nucleotides: 10. Germline CDR1 ENHRY, CDR2 SYGVKD. CDR3 length equals 17 residues. The DNA for the CDR3 is TGTGCCATCAGTCTGGGACAGGGAGGGGGTAATAATTCACCCCTCCACTTT. Its translation: CAISLGQGGGNNSPLHF.

This rearrangement joins TRBV5-4 to TRBJ1-1; tentative D call: TRBD1 (6 bases). Trimming took off 3 bases at V and 5 bases at J, with 11 bases between the two ends. The CDR3 consists of 13 residues. Germline V CDR1 and CDR2: SGHNT, YYREEE (reference sequence). DNA of the CDR3: TGTGCCAGCAGCTCAGGGAGGGGGACTGAAGCTTTCTTT. As protein: CASSSGRGTEAFF.

The table lists this clone with a count of one. This chain joins TRBV6-5 and TRBJ1-3; D call uncertain. Germline V CDR1 and CDR2: MNHEY, SVGAGI. This CDR3 is 14 amino acids long. The V gene lost 3 bases and the J gene lost 4 bases, with 10 bases spanning the gap. The CDR3 sequence: CASSYSVTGNTIYF. CDR3 coding DNA: TGTGCCAGCAGTTATTCAGTTACCGGAAACACCATATATTTT.

V usage is TRBV2 and J usage is TRBJ2-5; 9 bases map to TRBD1. CDR3 length: 16 residues. V was pared by 4 bases and J by 4 bases, with 10 bases of the junction left unmatched. Germline V gives CDR1 SNHLY, CDR2 FYNNEI. The CDR3, as DNA: TGTGCCAGCAGTGGAAAACCGGGACAGGGAGCAGAGACCCAGTACTTC. Its protein is CASSGKPGQGAETQYF.

CDR3 protein: CSVEAWRGGNNEQFF. In DNA form, the CDR3 reads TGCAGCGTTGAAGCTTGGCGGGGGGGAAACAATGAGCAGTTCTTC. The genes are TRBV29-1 and TRBJ2-1; 9 bases are a match to TRBD2. The CDR3 spans 15 residues. Germline-derived CDR1 and CDR2 are SQVTM and ANQGSEA. The V and J ends lost 1 base and 5 bases, in that order; junction bases with no gene match: 6.

This clone was observed once. This sequence joins TRBV11-1 and TRBJ2-7, with 7 nucleotides matching TRBD1. The CDR3 has 17 amino acids. Germline loops: CDR1 SGHAT, CDR2 FQDESV (reference sequence). V gave up 4 bases and J gave up 6 bases; unmatched junction bases: 18. This CDR3 reads CASSSRQGTPVMSEQYF. The CDR3 nucleotides are TGTGCCAGCAGCTCTCGACAGGGTACACCTGTAATGAGCGAGCAGTACTTC.

The genes are TRBV5-6 and TRBJ2-3, with D unclear. V gave up 2 bases and J gave up 3 bases, with 4 bases separating them. CDR3 size: 12 residues. Germline CDR1 SGHDT, CDR2 YYEEEE. The CDR3 coding sequence is TGTGCCAGCAGCTTCAGTACAGATACGCAGTATTTT. Translation gives CASSFSTDTQYF. Using reference TRBV5-6 and TRBJ2-3 for the parts outside the CDR3, the full variable domain is DAGVTQSPTHLIKTRGQQVTLRCSPKSGHDTVSWYQQALGQGPQFIFQYYEEEERQRGNFPDRFSGHQFPNYSSELNVNALLLGDSALYLCASSFSTDTQYFGPGTRLTVL.

In its sample, this clone was seen a few times. The chain couples TRBV9 to TRBJ2-3, with 9 bases lining up with TRBD2. V was clipped by 2 bases and J by 2 bases; unmatched bases: 6. CDR3 length: 16 amino acids. CDR1 SGDLS and CDR2 YYNGEE come from the germline V gene. This chain's CDR3 is CASSVGTSLSTDTQYF. CDR3 nucleotides: TGTGCCAGCAGCGTCGGGACTAGCTTATCCACAGATACGCAGTATTTT.

The table lists this clone with a few counts. The chain employs TRBV7-9 and TRBJ2-5, with a weak D call TRBD1 (6 bases). The V gene's germline CDR1 is SEHNR and CDR2 FQNEAQ (reference sequence). CDR3 length: 16 residues. V was cut by 2 bases and J by 0 bases, with 13 bases left in between. The CDR3 protein is CASSLIQGLYQETQYF. The CDR3 DNA follows: TGTGCCAGCAGCTTAATACAGGGATTGTACCAAGAGACCCAGTACTTC. The whole variable domain, remainder taken from reference TRBV7-9 and TRBJ2-5, is DTGVSQNPRHKITKRGQNVTFRCDPISEHNRLYWYRQTLGQGPEFLTYFQNEAQLEKSRLLSDRFSAERPKGSFSTLEIQRTEQGDSAMYLCASSLIQGLYQETQYFGPGTRLLVL.

The chain employs TRBV13 and TRBJ2-3; the match to TRBD2 covers 8 bases. Germline V gives CDR1 PRHDT, CDR2 FYEKMQ (reference sequence). Losses at the gene ends were 5 bases for V and 0 bases for J; bases not matched to a gene: 7. CDR3 length: 16 amino acids. The CDR3: CASSGSGGASTDTQYF. Here the CDR3 DNA reads TGTGCCAGCAGCGGCAGCGGGGGTGCTAGCACAGATACGCAGTATTTT.

V and J are TRBV10-3 and TRBJ1-2, with a tentative D call TRBD1 (5 bases). Trimming pared 0 bases from V and 5 bases from J, leaving 7 bases between. The CDR3 consists of 13 residues. Germline CDR1 ENHRY, CDR2 SYGVKD. The CDR3 here is CAISESREYGYTF. DNA for the CDR3: TGTGCCATCAGTGAGTCCAGGGAATATGGCTACACCTTC.

The chain couples TRBV11-3 to TRBJ1-6, with D tentatively TRBD1 (6 bases). The germline gives CDR1 SGHNT, CDR2 YENEEA. The CDR3 length is 15 residues. Trimming shortened V by 3 bases and J by 6 bases, and 12 bases separated the two germline ends. CDR3 amino acids: CASSFRTVVNSPLHF. CDR3 DNA sequence: TGTGCCAGCAGCTTCAGGACAGTCGTTAATTCACCCCTCCACTTT.

The V call is TRBV28, the J call TRBJ1-2; D possibly corresponds to TRBD1 (5 bases). The CDR3 spans 15 residues. Germline-derived CDR1 and CDR2 are MDHEN and SYDVKM. Trimming removed 4 bases at V and 8 bases at J, with 20 bases between. CDR3 coding DNA: TGTGCCAGCAGTTCTGGGGGAGGGGCCCCTCGAGGCTACACCTTC. Its translation: CASSSGGGAPRGYTF.

The V call is TRBV5-4, the J call TRBJ1-2; 8 nucleotides line up with TRBD1. V lost 5 bases, J lost 8 bases, and 11 bases stayed unmatched. CDR3 length equals 14 residues. From germline, CDR1 is SGHNT and CDR2 YYREEE (reference sequence). The CDR3 DNA reads TGTGCCAGCAGGGGTTCAGGGGGCGCGGTGGGCTACACCTTC. Residues: CASRGSGGAVGYTF.

The chain carries TRBV29-1 and TRBJ1-4; 8 bases fit TRBD1. Trimming removed 5 bases from V and 5 bases from J; junction bases left unmatched: 4. This CDR3 is 13 amino acids long. Germline V gene lookup returns CDR1 SQVTM and CDR2 ANQGSEA. The CDR3 DNA sequence: TGCAGCGTTAGGGACAGGCGGAATGAAAAACTGTTTTTT. Its translation is CSVRDRRNEKLFF.

This clone was detected once. The rearrangement links TRBV11-2 to TRBJ2-7, with 9 bases matching TRBD1. This CDR3 has 16 residues. Germline assignment: CDR1 SGHAT and CDR2 FQNNGV. Trimming took 1 base from V and 5 from J; bases not matched to a gene: 9. The CDR3 DNA reads as TGTGCCAGCAGCTTAGTCAGGACAGGGGTTTGGAACGAGCAGTACTTC. Its protein is CASSLVRTGVWNEQYF.

This clone appeared a single time. The genes are TRBV6-1 and TRBJ1-4; D gene uncertain. V was cut by 5 bases and J by 8 bases, with 15 bases left in between. CDR1 MNHNS and CDR2 SASEGT come from the germline V gene. This CDR3 contains 14 residues. The CDR3 DNA follows: TGTGCCAGCAGTCGGACTCTGACGCGAGAAAAACTGTTTTTT. Its translation is CASSRTLTREKLFF.

The rearrangement links TRBV18 to TRBJ2-5; possibly TRBD1 for D (5 bases). From germline, CDR1 is KGHSH and CDR2 LQKENI. The CDR3 covers 15 residues. Trimming removed 3 bases from V and 0 bases from J, with 11 bases in between. In nucleotides, the CDR3 is TGTGCCAGCTCACCTCCAGGCAGGGACCAAGAGACCCAGTACTTC. The encoded protein is CASSPPGRDQETQYF.

The rearrangement joins TRBV30 to TRBJ1-4, with 8 bases identical to TRBD1. CDR3 length: 18 amino acids. Trimming removed 2 bases from V and 5 bases from J; junction bases left unmatched: 16. Germline assignment: CDR1 GTSNPN and CDR2 SVGIG (reference sequence). The CDR3: CAWSINNKGTGTNEKLFF. The CDR3 coding sequence is TGTGCCTGGAGTATAAACAACAAAGGGACAGGAACGAATGAAAAACTGTTTTTT.

V is TRBV27 and J is TRBJ2-3; 13 positions match TRBD2. V shed 6 bases, J shed 2 bases, and the junction held 5 bases outside the gene matches. The V gene's germline CDR1 is MNHEY and CDR2 SMNVEV (reference sequence). There are 16 residues in the CDR3. The CDR3 is CASSGLAGAFTDTQYF. The CDR3 DNA reads TGTGCCAGCAGCGGACTAGCGGGGGCCTTCACAGATACGCAGTATTTT.

CDR3 DNA: TGTGCCAGCAGTCGACCCGGGTGGGAGCAGTACTTC. Its translation is CASSRPGWEQYF. This rearrangement joins TRBV28 to TRBJ2-7, with D hard to call. The CDR3 has 12 residues. The V end lost 5 bases, the J end lost 7 bases, and 12 bases lay between the germline ends. Germline CDR1 and CDR2: MDHEN and SYDVKM.

The chain recombines TRBV5-1 with TRBJ2-4, with TRBD1 identical over 7 bases. CDR3 length: 14 amino acids. With V trimmed by 4 bases and J by 7 bases, 8 bases remained unmatched. In germline, CDR1 is SGHRS, CDR2 YFSETQ. The CDR3 coding sequence is TGCGCCAGCAGCCCCCAGGGGGAGAGGAACATTCAGTACTTC. This encodes CASSPQGERNIQYF.